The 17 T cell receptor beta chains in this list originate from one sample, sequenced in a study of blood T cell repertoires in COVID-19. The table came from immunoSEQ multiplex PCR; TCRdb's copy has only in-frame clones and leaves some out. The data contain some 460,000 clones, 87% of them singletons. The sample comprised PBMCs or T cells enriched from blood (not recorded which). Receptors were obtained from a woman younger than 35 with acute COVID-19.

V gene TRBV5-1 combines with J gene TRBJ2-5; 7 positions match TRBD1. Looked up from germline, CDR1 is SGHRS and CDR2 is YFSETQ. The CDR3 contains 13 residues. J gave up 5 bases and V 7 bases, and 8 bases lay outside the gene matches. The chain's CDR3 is CASFEGAWETQYF. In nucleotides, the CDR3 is TGCGCCAGCTTTGAGGGGGCCTGGGAGACCCAGTACTTC. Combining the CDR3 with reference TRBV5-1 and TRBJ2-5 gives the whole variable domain KAGVTQTPRYLIKTRGQQVTLSCSPISGHRSVSWYQQTPGQGLQFLFEYFSETQRNKGNFPGRFSGRQFSNSRSEMNVSTLELGDSALYLCASFEGAWETQYFGPGTRLLVL.

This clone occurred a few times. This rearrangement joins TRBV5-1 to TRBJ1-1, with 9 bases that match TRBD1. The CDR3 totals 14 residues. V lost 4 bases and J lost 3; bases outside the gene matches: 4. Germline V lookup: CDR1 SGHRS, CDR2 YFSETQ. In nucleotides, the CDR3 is TGCGCCAGCAGCAACAGGGGGCCCGACACTGAAGCTTTCTTT. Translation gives CASSNRGPDTEAFF.

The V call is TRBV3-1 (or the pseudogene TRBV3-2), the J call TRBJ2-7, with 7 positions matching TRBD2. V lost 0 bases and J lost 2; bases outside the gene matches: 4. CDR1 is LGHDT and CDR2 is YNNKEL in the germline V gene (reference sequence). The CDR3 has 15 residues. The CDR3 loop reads CASSQDPGLAYEQYF. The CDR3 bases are TGTGCCAGCAGCCAAGATCCCGGACTAGCCTACGAGCAGTACTTC.

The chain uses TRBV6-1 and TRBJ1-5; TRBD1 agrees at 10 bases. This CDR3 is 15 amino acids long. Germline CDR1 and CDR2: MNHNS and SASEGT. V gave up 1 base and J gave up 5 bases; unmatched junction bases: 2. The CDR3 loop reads CASSEVTGGHQPQHF. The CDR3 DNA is TGTGCCAGCAGTGAAGTGACAGGGGGCCATCAGCCCCAGCATTTT.

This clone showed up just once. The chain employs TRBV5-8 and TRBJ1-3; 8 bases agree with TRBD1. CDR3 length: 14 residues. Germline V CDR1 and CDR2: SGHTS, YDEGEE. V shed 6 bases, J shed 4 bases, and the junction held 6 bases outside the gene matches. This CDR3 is CASTVGTGGNTIYF. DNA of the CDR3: TGTGCCAGCACCGTAGGGACAGGAGGAAACACCATATATTTT.

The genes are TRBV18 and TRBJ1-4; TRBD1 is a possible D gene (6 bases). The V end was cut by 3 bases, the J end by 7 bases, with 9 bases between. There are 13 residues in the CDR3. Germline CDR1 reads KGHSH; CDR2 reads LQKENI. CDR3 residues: CASSPGAGEKLFF. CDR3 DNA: TGTGCCAGCTCACCGGGGGCCGGTGAAAAACTGTTTTTT.

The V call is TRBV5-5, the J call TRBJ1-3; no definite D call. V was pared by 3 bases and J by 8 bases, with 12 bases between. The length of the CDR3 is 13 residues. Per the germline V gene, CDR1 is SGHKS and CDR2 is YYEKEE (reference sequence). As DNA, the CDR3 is TGTGCCAGCAGCTGGGGTCCGGGAGACACCATATATTTT. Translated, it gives CASSWGPGDTIYF.

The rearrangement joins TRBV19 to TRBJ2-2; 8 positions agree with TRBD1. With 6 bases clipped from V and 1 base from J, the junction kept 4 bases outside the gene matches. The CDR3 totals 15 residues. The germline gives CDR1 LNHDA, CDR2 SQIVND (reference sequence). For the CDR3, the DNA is TGTGCCAGTAGAACAGGGGGAGGGAACACCGGGGAGCTGTTTTTT. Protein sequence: CASRTGGGNTGELFF.

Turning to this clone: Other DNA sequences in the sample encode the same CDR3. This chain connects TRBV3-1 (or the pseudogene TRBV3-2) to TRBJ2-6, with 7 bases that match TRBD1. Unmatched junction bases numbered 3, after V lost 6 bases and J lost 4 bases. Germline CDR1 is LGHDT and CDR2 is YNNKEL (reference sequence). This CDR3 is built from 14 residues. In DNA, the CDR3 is TGTGCCAGCAGGACAGGGTCCGGGGCCAACGTCCTGACTTTC. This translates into CASRTGSGANVLTF.

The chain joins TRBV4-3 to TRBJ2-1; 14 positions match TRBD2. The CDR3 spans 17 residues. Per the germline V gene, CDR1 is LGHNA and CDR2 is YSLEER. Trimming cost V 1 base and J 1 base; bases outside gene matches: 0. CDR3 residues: CASSQGLAGGSYNEQFF. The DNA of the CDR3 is TGCGCCAGCAGCCAAGGACTAGCGGGAGGGTCCTACAATGAGCAGTTCTTC.

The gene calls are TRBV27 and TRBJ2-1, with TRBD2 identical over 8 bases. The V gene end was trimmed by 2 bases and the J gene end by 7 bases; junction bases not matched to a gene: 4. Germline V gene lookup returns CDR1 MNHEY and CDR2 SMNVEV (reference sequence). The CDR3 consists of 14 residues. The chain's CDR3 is CASSLRTSRNEQFF. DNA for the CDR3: TGTGCCAGCAGTTTACGGACTAGCAGAAATGAGCAGTTCTTC.

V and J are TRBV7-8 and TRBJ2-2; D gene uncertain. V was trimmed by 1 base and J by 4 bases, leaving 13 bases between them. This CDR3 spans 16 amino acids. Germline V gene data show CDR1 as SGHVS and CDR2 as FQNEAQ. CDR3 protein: CASSLEDGPVTGELFF. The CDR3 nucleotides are TGTGCCAGCAGCTTAGAGGATGGGCCGGTCACCGGGGAGCTGTTTTTT.

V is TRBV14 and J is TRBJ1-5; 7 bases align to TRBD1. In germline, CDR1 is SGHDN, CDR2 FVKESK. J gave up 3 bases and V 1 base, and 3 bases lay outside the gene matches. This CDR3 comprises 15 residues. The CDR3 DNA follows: TGTGCCAGCAGCCAAGGGACAGGATTCAATCAGCCCCAGCATTTT. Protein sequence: CASSQGTGFNQPQHF.

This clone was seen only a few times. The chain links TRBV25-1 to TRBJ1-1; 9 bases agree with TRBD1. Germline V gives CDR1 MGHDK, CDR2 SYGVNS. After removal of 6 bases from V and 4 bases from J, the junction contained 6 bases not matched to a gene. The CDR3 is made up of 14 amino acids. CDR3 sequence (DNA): TGTGCCAGCAGAGTGACAGGGGGTATCACTGAAGCTTTCTTT. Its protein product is CASRVTGGITEAFF.

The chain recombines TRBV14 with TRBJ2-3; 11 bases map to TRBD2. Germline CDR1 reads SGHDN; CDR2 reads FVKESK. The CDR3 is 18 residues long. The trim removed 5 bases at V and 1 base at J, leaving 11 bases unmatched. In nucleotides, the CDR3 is TGTGCCAGCAGCTTCTTTACTAGCGGGAGCGTCGGCACAGATACGCAGTATTTT. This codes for CASSFFTSGSVGTDTQYF.

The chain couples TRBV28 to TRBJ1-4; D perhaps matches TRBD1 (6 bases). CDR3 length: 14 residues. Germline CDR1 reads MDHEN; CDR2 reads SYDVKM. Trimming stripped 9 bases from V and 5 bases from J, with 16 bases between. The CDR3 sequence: CASLPGQRNEKLFF. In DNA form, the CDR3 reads TGTGCCAGTCTTCCGGGACAAAGAAATGAAAAACTGTTTTTT.

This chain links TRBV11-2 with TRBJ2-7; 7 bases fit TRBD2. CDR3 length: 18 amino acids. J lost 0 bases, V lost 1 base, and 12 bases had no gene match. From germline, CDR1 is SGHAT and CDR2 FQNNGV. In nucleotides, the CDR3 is TGTGCCAGCAGCTTAGCTAAGGTTGCGGGGGTTTACTCCTACGAGCAGTACTTC. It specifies CASSLAKVAGVYSYEQYF.